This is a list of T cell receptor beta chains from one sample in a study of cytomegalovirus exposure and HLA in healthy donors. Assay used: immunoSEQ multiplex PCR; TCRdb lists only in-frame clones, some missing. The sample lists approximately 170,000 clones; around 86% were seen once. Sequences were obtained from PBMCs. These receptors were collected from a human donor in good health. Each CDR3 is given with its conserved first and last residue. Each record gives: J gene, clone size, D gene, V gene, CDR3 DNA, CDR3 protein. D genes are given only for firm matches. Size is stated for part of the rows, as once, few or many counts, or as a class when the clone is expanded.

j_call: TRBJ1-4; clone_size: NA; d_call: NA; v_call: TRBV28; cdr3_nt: TGTGCCAGCAGTCCACGAGGGCTTAATGAAAAACTGTTTTTT; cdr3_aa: CASSPRGLNEKLFF
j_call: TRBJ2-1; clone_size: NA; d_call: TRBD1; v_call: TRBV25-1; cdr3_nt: TGTGCCAGCAGTGAAGAGACAGGGGGACTCAATGAGCAGTTCTTC; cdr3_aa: CASSEETGGLNEQFF
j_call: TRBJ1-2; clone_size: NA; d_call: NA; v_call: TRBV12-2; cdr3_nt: TGTGCAAGTCGCTTACCCGCGCTGTTTTTGGACAGGCCCCCTAACTATGGCTACACCTTC; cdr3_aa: CASRLPALFLDRPPNYGYTF
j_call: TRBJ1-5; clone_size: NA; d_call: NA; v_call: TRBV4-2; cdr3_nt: TGTGCCAGCAGCCAAGACGGCAATCAGCCCCAGCATTTT; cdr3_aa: CASSQDGNQPQHF
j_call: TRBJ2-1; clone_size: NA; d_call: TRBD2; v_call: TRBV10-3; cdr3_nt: TGTGCCATCAGTGCGGTGCGGGGGAACTACAATGAGCAGTTCTTC; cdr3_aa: CAISAVRGNYNEQFF
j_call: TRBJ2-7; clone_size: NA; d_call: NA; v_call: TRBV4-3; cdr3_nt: TGCGCCAGCAGCCAAGGGGCGGGACTTAGTTTTCCCGAGCAGTACTTC; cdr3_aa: CASSQGAGLSFPEQYF
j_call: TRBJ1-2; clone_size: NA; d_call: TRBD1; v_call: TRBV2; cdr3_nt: TGTGCCGGCCGGGACAGGGGCCCCTTGTGGGATGGCTACACCTTC; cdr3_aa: CAGRDRGPLWDGYTF
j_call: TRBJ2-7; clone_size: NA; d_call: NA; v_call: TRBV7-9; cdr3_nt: TGTGCCAGCTCCCAGTCAGGGGCGAGCTACGAGCAGTACTTC; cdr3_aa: CASSQSGASYEQYF
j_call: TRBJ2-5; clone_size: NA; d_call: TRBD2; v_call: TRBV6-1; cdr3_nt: TGTGCCAGCATTGAGACAGCGGGGTTAGAGACCCAGTACTTC; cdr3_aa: CASIETAGLETQYF
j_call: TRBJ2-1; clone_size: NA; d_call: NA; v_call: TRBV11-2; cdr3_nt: TGTGCCAGCAGTTACACCCCACAGGGATATGAGCAGTTCTTC; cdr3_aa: CASSYTPQGYEQFF
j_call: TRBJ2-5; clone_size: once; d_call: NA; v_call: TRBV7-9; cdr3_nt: TGTGCCAGCAGCTCGTTAGAGACCCAGTACTTC; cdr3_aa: CASSSLETQYF
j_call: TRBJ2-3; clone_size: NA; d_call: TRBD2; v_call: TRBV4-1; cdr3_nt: TGCGCCAGCAGCCAAGAGGGGGGGGTTTGGACAGATACGCAGTATTTT; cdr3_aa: CASSQEGGVWTDTQYF
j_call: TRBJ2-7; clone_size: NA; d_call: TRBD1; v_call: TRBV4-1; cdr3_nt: TGCGCCAGCAGCCTCGCAGGGGGCTACGAGCAGTACTTC; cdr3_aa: CASSLAGGYEQYF
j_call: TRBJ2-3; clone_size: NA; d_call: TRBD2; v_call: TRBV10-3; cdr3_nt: TGTGCCATTAGGCGGGGGGTTCTTATAGATACGCAGTATTTT; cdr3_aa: CAIRRGVLIDTQYF
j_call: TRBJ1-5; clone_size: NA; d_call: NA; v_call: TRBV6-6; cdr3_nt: TGTGCCAGCAGTTACTCTTTCGAGCCCCAGCATTTT; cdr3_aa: CASSYSFEPQHF
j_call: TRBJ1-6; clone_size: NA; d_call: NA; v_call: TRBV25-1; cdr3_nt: TGTGCCAGCAGGGGACACCCGGGGTCACCCCTCCACTTT; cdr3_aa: CASRGHPGSPLHF
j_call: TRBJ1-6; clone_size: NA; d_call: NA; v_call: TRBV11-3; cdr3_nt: TGTGCCAGCAGCTTAGATCAGGTATCACCCCTCCACTTT; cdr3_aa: CASSLDQVSPLHF
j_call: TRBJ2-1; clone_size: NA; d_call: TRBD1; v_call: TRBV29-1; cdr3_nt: TGCAGCGTTGAGGGAGGAGACAGGGGGCTGAATGAGCAGTTCTTC; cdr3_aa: CSVEGGDRGLNEQFF
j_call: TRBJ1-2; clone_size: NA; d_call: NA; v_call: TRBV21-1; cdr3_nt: TGTGCCAGCAGCAAAGCATTGGGACAGGGAGATCCTAACTATGGCTACACCTTC; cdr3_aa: CASSKALGQGDPNYGYTF
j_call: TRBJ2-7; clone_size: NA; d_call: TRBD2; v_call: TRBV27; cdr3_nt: TGTGCCAGCAGTTTTGGGCTAGCGGGGACCTACGAGCAGTACTTC; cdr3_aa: CASSFGLAGTYEQYF
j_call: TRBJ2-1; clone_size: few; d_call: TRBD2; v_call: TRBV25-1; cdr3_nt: TGTGCCAGCAGTGGGATCGAGCGGGGGGGGTACAATGAGCAGTTCTTC; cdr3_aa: CASSGIERGGYNEQFF
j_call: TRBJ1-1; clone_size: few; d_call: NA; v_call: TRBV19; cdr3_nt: TGTGCCGTATCGACACCAACCTCGAACACTGAAGCTTTCTTT; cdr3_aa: CAVSTPTSNTEAFF
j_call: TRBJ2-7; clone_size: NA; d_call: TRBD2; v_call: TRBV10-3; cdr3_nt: TGTGCCATCAGTGGGACTAGCGGGGGCTCCTACGAGCAGTACTTC; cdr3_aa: CAISGTSGGSYEQYF
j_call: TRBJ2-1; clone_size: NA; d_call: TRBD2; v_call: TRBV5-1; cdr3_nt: TGCGCCAGCAGCGAGGGCGGGGGGGCGGATGAGCAGTTCTTC; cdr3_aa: CASSEGGGADEQFF
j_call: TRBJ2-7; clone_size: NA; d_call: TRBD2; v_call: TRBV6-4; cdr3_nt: TGTGCCAGCAGTGACCGGACTAGCGCAGCTTTCCACGAGCAGTACTTC; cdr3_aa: CASSDRTSAAFHEQYF
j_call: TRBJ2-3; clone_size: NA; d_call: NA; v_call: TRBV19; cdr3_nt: TGTGCCAGTAGTCTGGACAGTAGCACAGATACGCAGTATTTT; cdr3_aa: CASSLDSSTDTQYF
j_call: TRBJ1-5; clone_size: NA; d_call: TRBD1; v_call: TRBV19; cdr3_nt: TGTGCCAGTAGCGGGACAGGGGGCTTCCAGCCCCAGCATTTT; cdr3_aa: CASSGTGGFQPQHF
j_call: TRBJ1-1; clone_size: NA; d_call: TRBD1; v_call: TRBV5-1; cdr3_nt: TGCGCCAGCAGCCCCGCGGAGACAGGGGTGGGGACGGACACTGAAGCTTTCTTT; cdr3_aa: CASSPAETGVGTDTEAFF
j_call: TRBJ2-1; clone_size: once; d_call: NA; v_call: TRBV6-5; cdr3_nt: TGTGCCAGCAGTTACTCCGTCGCAGGGTTTCATGAGCAGTTCTTC; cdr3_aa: CASSYSVAGFHEQFF